These 31 T cell receptor beta chains originate from one sample sequenced in a study of T cells after yellow fever vaccination. Each CDR3 protein gets one entry after TCRdb re-called the 5' RACE reads with MiXCR. The data show 30,000 to 35,000 distinct CDR3 sequences, with about 6.3% seen just once and 22% held by the top ten. This sample comprised PBMCs, either bulk or a sorted T-cell subset (CD4+, CD8+, memory, or dextramer-sorted; not recorded which), obtained on the day of the first yellow fever vaccination. The receptors stem from a young man who received the YFV17D yellow fever vaccine.

This clonotype was detected many times. This chain links TRBV18 with TRBJ2-5; D might be TRBD1 (6 bases). Germline CDR1 is KGHSH and CDR2 is LQKENI. The CDR3 length is 15 residues. V lost 1 base and J lost 5, with 14 bases in between. CDR3 sequence: CASSPRSQGAETQYF. In DNA form, the CDR3 reads TGTGCCAGCTCACCACGATCACAGGGTGCGGAGACCCAGTACTTC.

The sample holds a few counts of this clonotype. The gene calls are TRBV10-3 and TRBJ1-1; a possible D gene is TRBD1 (5 bases). The CDR3 length is 15 residues. Germline CDR1 is ENHRY and CDR2 is SYGVKD. The V gene lost 0 bases and the J gene lost 6 bases, with 14 bases spanning the gap. CDR3 sequence (DNA): TGTGCCATCAGTGAGTCGATTCGGGAGGGGCCTGAAGCTTTCTTT. This sequence encodes CAISESIREGPEAFF.

This rearrangement joins TRBV6-5 to TRBJ2-3; D may be TRBD1 or TRBD2 (6 bases each). Germline CDR1 is MNHEY and CDR2 is SVGAGI. The CDR3 has 12 residues. Trimming stripped 7 bases from V and 4 bases from J, with 9 bases between. The CDR3 is CASKGGPDTQYF. In DNA form, the CDR3 reads TGTGCCAGCAAAGGGGGGCCAGATACGCAGTATTTT.

This clonotype ranks as large. The chain's CDR3 is CASSPREVAEAFF. The CDR3, as DNA: TGCGCCAGCAGCCCTAGGGAGGTGGCTGAAGCTTTCTTT. V usage is TRBV4-1 and J usage is TRBJ1-1, with D unresolved. CDR3 size: 13 residues. Per the germline V gene, CDR1 is MGHRA and CDR2 is YSYEKL. Trimming took 4 bases from V and 6 from J, leaving 12 bases between them.

As to this clonotype: A much larger clone differs by one base, so this may be a read error. V and J are TRBV3-1 and TRBJ2-7, with D tentatively TRBD2 (6 bases). Germline assignment: CDR1 LGHDT and CDR2 YNNKEL (reference sequence). The CDR3 consists of 14 residues. CDR3 coding DNA: TGTGCCAGCAGCCCAGGGACTGGACTCTACAAGCAGTACGTC. Translation gives CASSPGTGLYKQYV.

This clonotype showed up many times. V and J are TRBV19 and TRBJ2-1; D is unclear. The CDR3 spans 16 residues. The V and J ends lost 3 bases and 0 bases respectively, with 12 bases between them. Germline V gene lookup returns CDR1 LNHDA and CDR2 SQIVND (reference sequence). The CDR3 bases are TGTGCCAGTAGTATTTTCCAGGTCGGCTCCTACAATGAGCAGTTCTTC. This codes for CASSIFQVGSYNEQFF. Full variable domain (rest looked up from reference TRBV19 and TRBJ2-1): DGGITQSPKYLFRKEGQNVTLSCEQNLNHDAMYWYRQDPGQGLRLIYYSQIVNDFQKGDIAEGYSVSREKKESFPLTVTSAQKNPTAFYLCASSIFQVGSYNEQFFGPGTRLTVL.

The CDR3 DNA reads TGTGCCTTCACCAACCGGGCTAGCGGGGGGTCCTACCAAGAGACCCAGTACTTC. Translating it yields CAFTNRASGGSYQETQYF. This chain uses TRBV3-1 with TRBJ2-5; 11 bases map to TRBD2. This CDR3 region has 18 residues. Trimming removed 11 bases from V and 0 bases from J; junction bases left unmatched: 17. CDR1 LGHDT and CDR2 YNNKEL come from the germline V gene (reference sequence).

This clonotype was detected only a few times. The rearrangement uses TRBV6-1 and TRBJ1-6, with unresolved D. The germline CDR1 and CDR2 sequences are MNHNS and SASEGT. The CDR3 loop spans 12 amino acids. Trimming removed 3 bases at V and 7 bases at J, with 4 bases between. CDR3 protein: CASSEGNSPLHF. CDR3 sequence (DNA): TGTGCCAGCAGTGAGGGGAATTCACCCCTCCACTTT.

This clonotype has ten or more counts. The rearrangement joins TRBV6-4 to TRBJ2-1; D might be TRBD1 (5 bases). This CDR3 is built from 13 residues. CDR1 is MRHNA, CDR2 SNTAGT, per germline. Deletions cut 3 bases from V and 2 bases from J, with 5 bases between. Here the CDR3 DNA reads TGTGCCAGCAGTGAGGACACCTACAATGAGCAGTTCTTC. This sequence encodes CASSEDTYNEQFF.

This clonotype has ten or more counts. The chain combines TRBV5-1 with TRBJ2-1; 10 positions match TRBD2. Per the germline V gene, CDR1 is SGHRS and CDR2 is YFSETQ. The V and J ends lost 0 bases and 3 bases, in that order; junction bases with no gene match: 6. The CDR3 loop spans 17 amino acids. CDR3 residues: CASSLVPLAGNYNEQFF. CDR3 nucleotide sequence: TGCGCCAGCAGCTTGGTCCCACTAGCGGGGAACTACAATGAGCAGTTCTTC.

At least ten counts were recorded for this clonotype. V and J are TRBV7-2 and TRBJ2-5; 7 positions agree with TRBD1. With 11 bases clipped from V and 7 bases from J, the junction kept 13 bases outside the gene matches. This CDR3 is 13 amino acids long. Germline CDR1 reads SGHTA; CDR2 reads FQGNSA. In DNA, the CDR3 is TGTGCCTCCACGACAGGGCGGTCAGCGACCCAGTACTTC. Its protein is CASTTGRSATQYF.

This clonotype was detected ten times or more. V usage is TRBV6-1 and J usage is TRBJ2-1, with a weak D call TRBD2 (6 bases). This CDR3 has 15 amino acids. The V and J ends lost 1 base and 2 bases respectively, with 9 bases between them. CDR1 is MNHNS and CDR2 is SASEGT in the germline V gene. The CDR3 DNA is TGTGCCAGCAGTGAAGGGGGCGGGACCTACAATGAGCAGTTCTTC. Protein product: CASSEGGGTYNEQFF.

This clonotype has a single count. J is TRBJ1-5 and V is TRBV6-5; no definite D call. Germline V lookup: CDR1 MNHEY, CDR2 SVGAGI. Trimming took 3 bases from V and 3 from J, leaving 6 bases between them. This CDR3 region has 13 residues. The CDR3 here is CASSYGPNQPQHF. DNA of the CDR3: TGTGCCAGCAGTTATGGTCCCAATCAGCCCCAGCATTTT.

This clonotype was picked up many times. V and J are TRBV10-3 and TRBJ1-6; D remains ambiguous. V lost 4 bases to trimming and J lost 7 bases, with 11 bases between them. The CDR3 runs 14 residues. Germline-derived CDR1 and CDR2 are ENHRY and SYGVKD. The CDR3 reads CAISARTLNSPLHF. The CDR3 DNA is TGTGCCATCAGTGCCCGGACGTTAAATTCACCCCTCCACTTT.

This clonotype occurred many times. V is TRBV10-2 and J is TRBJ2-7, with D possibly TRBD1 on 5 matching bases. V was trimmed by 7 bases and J by 0 bases, leaving 19 bases between them. The CDR3 has 16 residues. Germline assignment: CDR1 WSHSY and CDR2 SAAADI. The CDR3, as DNA: TGCGCCAGCACTGACGGACACCACCTAGTCTCCTACGAGCAGTACTTC. Protein product: CASTDGHHLVSYEQYF.

In this sample, this clonotype turned up many times. This chain connects TRBV27 to TRBJ2-2; 8 bases align to TRBD1. The CDR3 extends over 18 amino acids. Germline values: CDR1 MNHEY, CDR2 SMNVEV (reference sequence). V shed 5 bases, J shed 1 base, and the junction held 12 bases outside the gene matches. The CDR3 DNA is TGTGCCAGCAGTCACGGACAGGGTCTCGCGTGGAACACCGGGGAGCTGTTTTTT. It translates to CASSHGQGLAWNTGELFF.

This clonotype was observed at least ten times. The V and J genes are TRBV29-1 and TRBJ2-1; 13 positions agree with TRBD2. Unmatched junction bases numbered 10, after V lost 4 bases and J lost 10 bases. This CDR3 has 15 residues. The germline V gene has CDR1 SQVTM and CDR2 ANQGSEA. The CDR3 loop reads CSVVGLAGALSEQFF. As DNA, the CDR3 is TGCAGCGTTGTAGGACTAGCGGGGGCCTTATCCGAGCAGTTCTTC.

This clonotype has ten or more counts. The germline gene is not matched at one end of the junction; a read error may be the cause. The chain uses TRBV7-9 and TRBJ2-7; 7 bases fit TRBD1. The CDR3 consists of 14 residues. Germline CDR1 reads SEHNR; CDR2 reads FQNEAQ (reference sequence). The CDR3 spells CASSSIYPTGESSF. CDR3 DNA: TGTGCCAGCAGCTCAATTTACCCCACAGGGGAATCTAGCTTC.

There are many counts of this clonotype. The chain has TRBV4-3 and TRBJ2-2; 8 bases agree with TRBD1. J was trimmed by 5 bases and V by 3 bases; bases with no gene match: 5. CDR3 length: 15 amino acids. CDR1 is LGHNA, CDR2 YSLEER, per germline. CDR3 sequence (DNA): TGCGCCAGCAGCCAGGGGACAGGTGGGACCGGGGAGCTGTTTTTT. It encodes CASSQGTGGTGELFF.

There are many counts of this clonotype. The rearrangement links TRBV15 to TRBJ2-5; D remains ambiguous. Trimming cost V 5 bases and J 2 bases, with 18 bases left between them. The germline gives CDR1 LNHNV, CDR2 YYDKDF (reference sequence). There are 16 residues in the CDR3. The CDR3 sequence is CATSASSGRLQETQYF. The CDR3 DNA sequence: TGTGCCACCAGCGCCTCCTCAGGAAGGCTGCAAGAGACCCAGTACTTC.

This clonotype was recorded many times. Here the CDR3 DNA reads TGTGCCAGCAGTTTAGAAGGAACTAGCGGGGGTTGGCATACGCAGTATTTT. Encoded protein: CASSLEGTSGGWHTQYF. The rearrangement links TRBV27 to TRBJ2-3; TRBD2 matches 11 bases. CDR1 is MNHEY, CDR2 SMNVEV, per germline (reference sequence). The CDR3 has 17 amino acids. After removal of 2 bases from V and 7 bases from J, the junction contained 11 bases not matched to a gene.

This clonotype was found many times. This chain joins TRBV12-3 or TRBV12-4 and TRBJ2-7; D possibly corresponds to TRBD1 (6 bases). With 5 bases removed from V and 7 bases from J, the gap between germline ends came to 9 bases. The CDR3 length is 11 residues. The CDR3: CASSGQREQYF. For the CDR3, the DNA is TGTGCCAGCAGTGGACAGAGAGAGCAGTACTTC.

This clonotype was counted a single time. This sequence may be a read error, since a much larger clone differs from it by one base. This chain connects TRBV20-1 to TRBJ1-1, with D maybe TRBD1 (5 bases). The germline V gene has CDR1 DFQATT and CDR2 SNEGSKA (reference sequence). CDR3 length: 14 residues. The V gene lost 8 bases and the J gene lost 5 bases, with 21 bases spanning the gap. CDR3 coding DNA: TGCAGTACAGACCGGGGGGGGGATAGGACTGAAGCTTTCTTT. Its protein is CSTDRGGDRTEAFF.

The table lists this clonotype with many counts. The chain carries TRBV5-1 and TRBJ1-1; 7 bases are shared with TRBD1. This CDR3 is 13 amino acids long. V shed 2 bases, J shed 3 bases, and the junction held 1 base outside the gene matches. The germline CDR1 and CDR2 sequences are SGHRS and YFSETQ. The CDR3 nucleotides are TGCGCCAGCAGCTTAACAGGGGACACTGAAGCTTTCTTT. This gives the protein CASSLTGDTEAFF.

In its sample, this clonotype was seen many times. This rearrangement joins TRBV5-1 to TRBJ2-7; D may be TRBD1 or TRBD2 (5 bases each). CDR3 size: 14 residues. The ends were cut back, 0 bases at V and 0 bases at J, with 7 bases in the middle. Germline V gene data show CDR1 as SGHRS and CDR2 as YFSETQ. The DNA for the CDR3 is TGCGCCAGCAGCTTGGACGGGGCCTCCTACGAGCAGTACGTC. Translation gives CASSLDGASYEQYV.

This clonotype occurred many times. V is TRBV7-3 and J is TRBJ2-3; D ambiguous. The V and J ends lost 1 base and 4 bases respectively, with 9 bases between them. The CDR3 consists of 14 residues. In germline, CDR1 is SGHTA, CDR2 FQGTGA. The CDR3 nucleotides are TGTGCCAGCAGCTTAAAGGTCCAGCCAGATACGCAGTATTTT. Translated: CASSLKVQPDTQYF.

This clonotype was detected many times. The chain uses TRBV11-2 and TRBJ1-6; no definite D call. Trimming shortened V by 0 bases and J by 10 bases, and 7 bases separated the two germline ends. The V gene's germline CDR1 is SGHAT and CDR2 FQNNGV. The CDR3 runs to 13 residues. The CDR3 spells CASSLDYSSPLHF. Here the CDR3 DNA reads TGTGCCAGCAGCTTAGACTACAGCTCACCCCTCCACTTT.

This clonotype was seen many times. The chain joins TRBV6-4 to TRBJ2-3; 14 bases map to TRBD2. Germline assignment: CDR1 MRHNA and CDR2 SNTAGT. CDR3 length equals 16 residues. The V gene end was trimmed by 3 bases and the J gene end by 4 bases; junction bases not matched to a gene: 3. Written as DNA, the CDR3 is TGTGCCAGCAGTGAGTCGGGACTAGCGGGGGCAGATACGCAGTATTTT. It translates to CASSESGLAGADTQYF.

This clonotype was picked up a small number of times. This chain uses TRBV2 with TRBJ2-2, with D perhaps TRBD2 (6 bases). The CDR3 is made up of 14 amino acids. Deletions cut 7 bases from V and 2 bases from J, with 11 bases between. The germline V gene has CDR1 SNHLY and CDR2 FYNNEI. The CDR3 region is CASTPGLNTGELFF. In DNA, the CDR3 is TGTGCCAGCACCCCGGGACTCAACACCGGGGAGCTGTTTTTT.

V and J are TRBV4-2 and TRBJ2-7; possible D gene TRBD1, 6 bases. V shed 4 bases and J shed 0 bases, with 13 bases lying between them. CDR3 length: 15 residues. The germline V gene encodes CDR1 LGHNA and CDR2 YNFKEQ. The CDR3 reads CASSLYRGISYEQYF. The DNA of the CDR3 is TGTGCCAGCAGCCTCTATAGGGGGATCTCCTACGAGCAGTACTTC.

This chain joins TRBV5-1 and TRBJ2-5; TRBD1 might be the D (6 bases). This CDR3 has 17 residues. The germline V gene encodes CDR1 SGHRS and CDR2 YFSETQ. Between the trimmed V and J ends, which lost 0 bases and 1 base, there was a span of 16 bases. The CDR3 reads CASSLGFGAGVQETQYF. As DNA, the CDR3 is TGCGCCAGCAGCTTGGGATTCGGGGCAGGGGTCCAAGAGACCCAGTACTTC. The complete variable domain, with remaining parts taken from reference TRBV5-1 and TRBJ2-5, reads KAGVTQTPRYLIKTRGQQVTLSCSPISGHRSVSWYQQTPGQGLQFLFEYFSETQRNKGNFPGRFSGRQFSNSRSEMNVSTLELGDSALYLCASSLGFGAGVQETQYFGPGTRLLVL.